This T cell receptor beta chain was obtained from a study of cytomegalovirus exposure and HLA in healthy donors listed by TCRdb under 2017. As for the study more broadly: An earlier analysis of 587 of the donors reported 276 Gb of sequence data and around 110 million unique TCR beta sequences obtained from about 170 million T cells. A separate validation cohort of some 130 different subjects was used in addition to the approximately 610-subject first cohort. The study was designed to test whether signatures of past pathogen exposure could be identified by cataloging public T cell receptors. The number of donors typed differed by locus, with 629-630 for A, B, C, DRB1 and DQB1, more than 500 for DQA1, 600 to 610 for DPA1, and approximately 470 for DPB1. In an earlier analysis of a few hundred of the donors, high-throughput TCR beta sequencing was used to judge whether each TCR beta V gene segment behaved as functional or pseudogenic. The genetic ancestry cluster associated with self-reported Caucasian donors included about four fifths of the 300 to 400 genotyped donors. In the later analysis, no new phenotypic data were used to find candidate immune exposures; instead, reliance was placed on TCR beta sequences and their occurrence across donors. A later genetic analysis used genome-wide SNP genotypes for 398 of the 666 donors, treating that subset as a discovery cohort. HLA typing included class I and class II loci at four-digit resolution. The study used immunosequencing to profile the T cell repertoires of around 600 subjects and linked those repertoires to cytomegalovirus serostatus. A later analysis re-examined previously published TCR beta repertoires from 610 or so donors and added high-resolution HLA genotyping to investigate patterns of TCR occurrence. About five DR-DQ haplotypes were handled as single units for association and clustering because linkage in the cohort was strong. High-throughput TCR immunosequencing, statistical association of individual TCRs with disease status, and machine learning were combined to predict cytomegalovirus infection status. All discovery cohort repertoires had been generated on a single sequencing platform. Donor age, sex, ethnicity and CMV serostatus were collected together with the repertoire data. Roughly 300 gigabases of sequencing data and approximately 91 million unique TCR sequences made up an early release that covered nearly 650 HLA-typed donors. Among approximately 370 genotyped donors of the cohort, an average of approximately 240,000 unique TCR beta nucleotide sequences was sequenced per donor, of which about 19% were non-productive.

The cohort consisted of 600 to 750 healthy bone marrow donors. At the time of sampling, all cohort members were nominally healthy, though unrecorded immune exposures were likely present. The donor was CMV seronegative and belonged to the group of approximately 320 seronegative cohort members. A peripheral blood sample was provided by each donor, and peripheral blood mononuclear cells were used for TCR beta sequencing. Genomic DNA was extracted from the blood cell samples with the Qiagen DNeasy Blood Extraction Kit. The library came from the immunoSEQ multiplex PCR assay. A mixture of 60 forward primers for TCR Vbeta segments and 13 reverse primers for TCR Jbeta segments was used in the multiplex PCR. The CDR3 region of rearranged TCR beta genes was amplified from genomic DNA by a multiplex PCR assay. Amplified TCR beta libraries were sequenced as 87-base-pair reads on the Illumina HiSeq System. The published analysis was carried out like this. Across the roughly 600 repertoires, a later analysis counted 75 million to 90 million unique TCR beta chains, approximately 12 million of which were shared by at least two donors. A nearest-neighbor algorithm error-corrected the raw reads and collapsed the reads into unique sequences, merging closely related sequences to remove PCR and sequencing errors. Alignment of CDR3 sequences to IMGT reference sequences was used to assign V, D and J gene segments. Each retained sequence needed at least a six-nucleotide match to both a V gene segment and a J gene segment. Rearrangements were classified as productive when the CDR3 lacked stop codons and remained in frame with V and J, and all other rearrangements were classified as non-productive. Following IMGT convention, CDR3 was defined as the stretch from the second conserved V-encoded cysteine up to the conserved J-encoded phenylalanine. The earlier analysis of roughly 590 of the donors excluded sequences that lacked an unambiguous match to a single V gene segment. An earlier analysis of a few hundred of the donors called V segments functional above 56.7% productive rearrangements and segregating when the between-donor standard deviation exceeded 5%. A statistical classification framework was built for diagnosing cytomegalovirus status from the catalog of TCR beta chain sequences. V and J gene assignment, in a later analysis, came from comparing TCR nucleotide sequences with IMGT/GENE-DB human TR gene sequences. Using the TCRdist pipeline, a later analysis assigned CDR3 sequences along with most-parsimonious VDJ recombination scenarios. In a later analysis, each TCR beta chain was defined by its CDR3 amino acid sequence together with its V-gene family, and reads lacking a unique V-gene family were excluded. In a later analysis, approximately 590 highly shared, low-generation-probability nucleotide sequences were removed to address suspected cross-contamination and a sequencing artifact. For each public chain, a later analysis derived a clonal expansion index from normalized ranks of inferred template counts within each repertoire. A later analysis computed generation probabilities with a VDJ recombination model fitted to out-of-frame rearrangements, and checked the results against IGoR. A later analysis scored TCR-TCR, TCR-HLA and TCR-CMV co-occurrence with hypergeometric tests, applying a repertoire-size bias correction to TCR pairs. A later analysis estimated false discovery rates by permuting HLA or CMV assignments 20 times. In a later analysis, co-occurring TCRs were grouped with DBSCAN, and TCRdist sequence similarity was added when clustering was performed within HLA-allele-positive subsets. Repertoires with fewer than 30,000 or more than 120,000 public chains were left out of co-occurrence clustering, as were five repertoires with anomalous nucleotide sharing. This is the immuneACCESS table as TCRdb keeps it, with only in-frame sequences that have V and J called. A part of the clones is gone; compared with another copy, unresolved V genes explain less than half, and the rest is unexplained. That table is the source of V, J and clone size, and D and trimming were worked out from the DNA. For this sample there are roughly 190,000 clones; around 79% appear just once. Of the sample, 1.5% to 2% falls within the top ten clones.

Here is what the overall study found, with its caveats: Most TCR sequences were seen in very few donors, while some public TCRs were found in many individuals. A later analysis reported that several top co-occurrence clusters appeared linked to parvovirus B19, influenza, CMV and Epstein-Barr virus. Because the 87-base-pair reads could not distinguish some IMGT-functional V segments, including TRBV6-2 and TRBV6-3, those segments were excluded. Linkage disequilibrium might explain the correlated functional status among segregating V segments, but an unknown experimental factor could not be excluded. In an earlier analysis of some 540 of the donors, most TCR beta V segments appeared in productive rearrangements about 87% or about 30% of the time, broadly matching IMGT annotations. In a later analysis, the rate of TCR association differed among HLA loci, with DRB1 alleles having the most associated TCRs and HLA-C alleles having the fewest. This cohort had only TCR beta chains sequenced, and the lack of alpha or paired-chain data limited which features could be detected. Compared with the roughly 710-donor mean, donors in an Asian-associated ancestry cluster had fewer N-insertions in productive TCRs, according to a later genetic analysis. In a later analysis, HLA-associated TCR beta chains were found to be more clonally expanded and to have lower generation probabilities than equally common non-associated chains. Because counts were too low, roughly 18 rarely observed V segments, including chromosome 9 orphons, were left out of the earlier analysis of a few hundred of the donors. The presence/absence analyses assumed that sequencing depth was roughly uniform across donors, and that assumption may not be true. A few of the identified cytomegalovirus-associated TCR beta chains were confirmed in vitro to be specific for cytomegalovirus antigens. In a later genetic analysis, a missense DCLRE1C variant was associated with V-gene and J-gene trimming of TCR beta chains, and the association was replicated in an independent cohort. HLA typing was unavailable for some donors at each locus, so association tests used only the typed subset. The sequencing pipeline was judged likely to have produced a cluster of highly shared sequence variants as a technical artifact. When HLA alleles, especially DR and DQ, strongly co-occurred, attributing TCR associations to individual alleles was difficult. CMV serostatus was the only immune exposure information available for the cohort. Cytomegalovirus status was reported to be diagnosed by the classifier with high specificity and sensitivity in both the original and validation cohorts. The authors suggested that the approach could potentially be generalized to other disease states and immunological phenotypes. The study listed 150 to 200 TCR beta chains as associated with cytomegalovirus. A further reported finding was that TCR beta sequences accurately predicted the HLA-A and HLA-B alleles for most subjects in the first cohort. According to a later analysis, most CMV-associated TCR beta chains appeared to be HLA-restricted, and the HLA associations seemed to be driven largely by CMV exposure. Specific HLA alleles were associated with 18,000 or so TCR beta sequences at a false discovery rate of 0.05 in a later analysis.

Note on this clone: The specificity of this receptor is unknown. No base quality values were provided; no much bigger clone lies one nucleotide off.

Measured from the cysteine to the phenylalanine, the CDR3 is 16 residues long. The read is trimmed to its CDR3 DNA, 48 bases read in frame from base 1. V lost 4 bases and J lost 10 bases, and the count of bases not matched to a germline gene is 10. As encoded in the germline V gene, CDR1 is SGHVS while CDR2 is FQNEAQ. The sample taken for sequencing was PBMCs. The chain is made from TRBV7-8 and TRBJ1-6, with 10 bases in between that match TRBD1. The clonotype originates from a young woman in good health and CMV-seronegative. The nucleotides are TGTGCCAGCAGCTCGACCGGACAGGGGGAAGGATCACCCCTCCACTTT. This gives the protein CASSSTGQGEGSPLHF.